This TCR beta chain was documented in a study of cytomegalovirus exposure and HLA in healthy donors (dated 2017 in TCRdb). Notes on the research overall: An earlier analysis of a few hundred of the donors reported about 300 Gb of sequence data and 95 million to 140 million unique TCR beta sequences obtained from 150 million to 200 million T cells. Roughly 300 gigabases of sequencing data and approximately 85 million unique TCR sequences were included in an early release covering about 620 HLA-typed donors. Of the roughly 400 genotyped donors, 65% to 90% were placed in the genetic ancestry cluster associated with self-reported Caucasian donors. The study aimed to test whether signatures of past pathogen exposure could be identified by cataloging public T cell receptors. The study profiled the T cell repertoires of fewer than 850 subjects by immunosequencing and related them to cytomegalovirus serostatus. Along with the approximately 700-subject first cohort, a separate validation cohort of over a hundred different subjects was used. To predict cytomegalovirus infection status, the study combined high-throughput TCR immunosequencing, statistical association of individual TCRs with disease status, and machine learning. A later analysis re-analyzed previously published TCR beta repertoires from about 600 donors and added high-resolution HLA genotyping to study TCR occurrence patterns. The later analysis used no new phenotypic data to find candidate immune exposures, relying instead on TCR beta sequences and their occurrence across donors. An earlier analysis of approximately 630 of the donors applied high-throughput TCR beta sequencing to assess whether each TCR beta V gene segment acted as functional or pseudogenic. Alongside the repertoire data, information on donor age, sex, ethnicity and CMV serostatus was compiled. In a later genetic analysis, genome-wide SNP genotypes for about 65% of the roughly 670 donors were used, and that subset was treated as a discovery cohort. All discovery cohort repertoires had been generated on a single sequencing platform. HLA typing included class I and class II loci at four-digit resolution. Typing coverage differed by locus: A, B, C, DRB1 and DQB1 were typed in roughly 620-640 donors, DQA1 in about 550, DPA1 in over 600, and DPB1 in roughly 470. About 5 DR-DQ haplotypes were handled as single units for association and clustering, since linkage in the cohort was strong. Across some 400 genotyped donors of the cohort, an average of about 250,000 unique TCR beta nucleotide sequences per donor were sequenced, and roughly 17% of those sequences were non-productive. Results the study describes overall, beyond this receptor: According to a later analysis, most CMV-associated TCR beta chains appeared to be HLA-restricted, and the HLA associations seemed to be driven largely by CMV exposure. According to a later analysis, parvovirus B19, influenza, CMV and Epstein-Barr virus appeared linked to several top co-occurrence clusters. A group of highly shared sequence variants was considered likely to be a technical artifact of the sequencing pipeline. Linkage disequilibrium might explain the correlated functional status among segregating V segments, but an unknown experimental factor could not be ruled out. HLA typing was unavailable for some donors at each locus, so association tests used only the typed subset. In a later analysis, TCR association rates were found to vary across HLA loci, with the most associated TCRs seen for DRB1 alleles and the fewest for HLA-C alleles. A later analysis found that HLA-associated TCR beta chains were more clonally expanded and had lower generation probabilities than equally common non-associated chains. A later genetic analysis associated a missense DCLRE1C variant with V-gene and J-gene trimming of TCR beta chains, and an independent cohort replicated the association. Compared with the 666-donor mean, donors in an Asian-associated ancestry cluster had fewer N-insertions in productive TCRs, according to a later genetic analysis. In vitro tests confirmed that a few of the cytomegalovirus-associated TCR beta chains recognize cytomegalovirus antigens. The earlier analysis of 587 of the donors excluded approximately 15 rarely observed V segments, including chromosome 9 orphons, because counts were too low. This cohort had only TCR beta chains sequenced, and the lack of alpha or paired-chain data limited which features could be detected. The authors suggested that the approach could potentially be generalized to other disease states and immunological phenotypes. For the cohort, immune exposure information was limited to CMV serostatus. While some public TCRs were present in many individuals, most TCR sequences turned up only very rarely across donors. At a false discovery rate of 0.05, a later analysis linked 16,951 TCR beta sequences to specific HLA alleles. A further reported finding was that TCR beta sequences accurately predicted the HLA-A and HLA-B alleles for most subjects in the first cohort. Assigning TCR associations to individual alleles was difficult when HLA alleles, especially DR and DQ, strongly co-occurred. In both the original and validation cohorts, the classifier was reported to diagnose cytomegalovirus status with high specificity and sensitivity. In an earlier analysis of 587 of the donors, most TCR beta V segments were observed in productive rearrangements about 87% or about 30% of the time, broadly matching IMGT annotations. Presence/absence analyses assumed roughly uniform sequencing depth across donors, an assumption that may not hold. The study listed approximately 160 TCR beta chains as associated with cytomegalovirus. Some IMGT-functional V segments, including TRBV6-2 and TRBV6-3, could not be told apart with the 87-base-pair reads, so those segments were excluded.

Library creation used the immunoSEQ multiplex PCR assay. For the multiplex PCR, a mixture combining 60 forward primers for TCR Vbeta segments and 13 reverse primers for TCR Jbeta segments was used. A multiplex PCR assay on genomic DNA amplified the CDR3 region of rearranged TCR beta genes. Amplified TCR beta libraries were sequenced as 87-base-pair reads on the Illumina HiSeq System. The authors processed their data as follows. Across the roughly 670 repertoires, a later analysis counted 80 million or so unique TCR beta chains, some 11 million of which were shared by at least two donors. A nearest-neighbor algorithm error-corrected the raw reads and collapsed the reads into unique sequences, merging closely related sequences to remove PCR and sequencing errors. V, D and J gene segments were assigned by aligning CDR3 sequences to IMGT reference sequences. Each retained sequence needed at least a six-nucleotide match to both a V gene segment and a J gene segment. Rearrangements were classified as productive when the CDR3 lacked stop codons and remained in frame with V and J, and all other rearrangements were classified as non-productive. Following IMGT convention, CDR3 was defined as the stretch from the second conserved V-encoded cysteine to the conserved J-encoded phenylalanine. The earlier analysis of 450 to 750 of the donors excluded any sequence lacking an unambiguous match to a single V gene segment. An earlier analysis of around 600 of the donors classified V segments as functional when productive rearrangements were above 56.7% and as segregating when the standard deviation between donors was above 5%. A statistical classification framework was built for diagnosing cytomegalovirus status from the catalog of TCR beta chain sequences. In a later analysis, TCR nucleotide sequences were compared against IMGT/GENE-DB human TR gene sequences so that V and J genes could be assigned. The TCRdist pipeline was used in a later analysis to assign CDR3 sequences and most-parsimonious VDJ recombination scenarios. In a later analysis, each TCR beta chain was defined by its CDR3 amino acid sequence together with its V-gene family, and reads lacking a unique V-gene family were excluded. A later analysis removed 450 to 600 highly shared, low-generation-probability nucleotide sequences to deal with suspected cross-contamination and a sequencing artifact. In a later analysis, a clonal expansion index for each public chain was calculated from normalized within-repertoire ranks of inferred template counts. Generation probabilities in a later analysis came from a VDJ recombination model fitted to out-of-frame rearrangements, and those results were checked against IGoR. In a later analysis, hypergeometric tests were used to score TCR-TCR, TCR-HLA and TCR-CMV co-occurrence, with a repertoire-size bias correction applied to TCR pairs. In a later analysis, false discovery rates were estimated by permuting HLA or CMV assignments 20 times. In a later analysis, co-occurring TCRs were grouped using DBSCAN, with TCRdist sequence similarity added in when clustering inside HLA-allele-positive subsets. Co-occurrence clustering excluded repertoires with fewer than 30,000 or more than 120,000 public chains, plus five with anomalous nucleotide sharing. Not all clones reach the TCRdb copy of this immuneACCESS table, which keeps in-frame sequences only. Checked studies attribute under half of the gap to unresolved V genes and leave the rest unexplained. V, J and clone size are those of that table, while D and trimming were read from the DNA. The sample data list about 67,000 clones, and about 65% of these were observed just once. The biggest ten clones account for more than 2% of the sample.

The CDR3, cysteine through phenylalanine, is 14 amino acids long. The kept DNA is CDR3 alone, 42 bases in frame from the first base. The cohort consisted of approximately 690 healthy bone marrow donors. Cohort members were all nominally healthy when sampled, although unrecorded immune exposures were likely present. The donor was CMV seronegative and was included in the group of around 320 seronegative cohort members. Every donor gave a peripheral blood sample, and the peripheral blood mononuclear cells from that sample were used for TCR beta sequencing. Genomic DNA extraction from the blood cell samples was performed with the Qiagen DNeasy Blood Extraction Kit. A note on this clone: Its antigen has not been determined. The input lacks base qualities; no much larger clone sits a single base away.

The specimen was PBMCs. The receptor comes from a woman in her twenties or thirties in good health and CMV-seronegative. The sequence joins TRBV12-2 to TRBJ2-3; the tabulated D call, TRBD2, remains unverified against the DNA. TRBV12-2 is marked as a pseudogene. CDR3 loop: CASRLTGEADTQYF. The DNA sequence is TGTGCAAGTCGCCTGACGGGGGAGGCAGATACGCAGTATTTT.